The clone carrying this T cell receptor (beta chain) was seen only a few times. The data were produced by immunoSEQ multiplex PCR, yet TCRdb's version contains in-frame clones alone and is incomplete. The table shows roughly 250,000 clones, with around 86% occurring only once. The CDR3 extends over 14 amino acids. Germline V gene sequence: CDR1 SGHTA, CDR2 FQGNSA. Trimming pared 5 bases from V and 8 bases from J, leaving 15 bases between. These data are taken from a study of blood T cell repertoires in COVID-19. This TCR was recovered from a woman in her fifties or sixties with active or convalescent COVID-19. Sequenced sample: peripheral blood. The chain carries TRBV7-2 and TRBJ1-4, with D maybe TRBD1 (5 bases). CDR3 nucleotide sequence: TGTGCCAGCAGCGCGACGGGGGTGAGGGAAAAACTGTTTTTT. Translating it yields CASSATGVREKLFF. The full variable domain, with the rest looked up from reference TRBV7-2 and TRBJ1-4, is GAGVSQSPSNKVTEKGKDVELRCDPISGHTALYWYRQSLGQGLEFLIYFQGNSAPDKSGLPSDRFSAERTGGSVSTLTIQRTQQEDSAVYLCASSATGVREKLFFGSGTQLSVL.